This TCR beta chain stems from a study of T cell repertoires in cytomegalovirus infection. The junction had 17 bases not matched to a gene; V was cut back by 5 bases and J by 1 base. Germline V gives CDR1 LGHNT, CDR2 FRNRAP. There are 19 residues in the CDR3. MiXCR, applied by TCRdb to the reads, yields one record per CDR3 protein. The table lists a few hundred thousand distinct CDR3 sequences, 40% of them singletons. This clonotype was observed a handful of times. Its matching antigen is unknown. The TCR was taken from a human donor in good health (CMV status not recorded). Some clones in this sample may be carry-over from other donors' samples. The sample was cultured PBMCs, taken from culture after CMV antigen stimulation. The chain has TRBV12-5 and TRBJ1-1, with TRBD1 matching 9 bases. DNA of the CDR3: TGTGCTAGTGGTGGGGGACAGGGAAGGGAAAGTGCTGGGAACACTGAAGCTTTCTTT. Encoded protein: CASGGGQGRESAGNTEAFF.